Following are 20 T cell receptor beta chains from one sample sequenced in a study of blood T cell repertoires in COVID-19. Profiling relied on immunoSEQ multiplex PCR, and the TCRdb table lists in-frame clones only, not all of them. The data contain around 380,000 clones, around 87% of them singletons. The sample comprised PBMCs or T cells enriched from blood (not recorded which). The source of these receptors is a man aged 30 to 45 who had recovered from COVID-19.

This chain links TRBV15 with TRBJ2-7; no definite D call. The CDR3 has 14 amino acids. Germline V gene data show CDR1 as LNHNV and CDR2 as YYDKDF (reference sequence). Trimming cost V 1 base and J 0 bases, with 7 bases left between them. The CDR3 protein is CATSRAPSSYEQYF. CDR3 DNA: TGTGCCACCAGCAGAGCGCCCAGCTCCTACGAGCAGTACTTC. Based on the CDR3 plus reference TRBV15 and TRBJ2-7, the full variable domain is DAMVIQNPRYQVTQFGKPVTLSCSQTLNHNVMYWYQQKSSQAPKLLFHYYDKDFNNEADTPDNFQSRRPNTSFCFLDIRSPGLGDTAMYLCATSRAPSSYEQYFGPGTRLTVT.

This clone was picked up a small number of times. The chain links TRBV19 to TRBJ1-5; the D is unclear. The germline CDR1 and CDR2 sequences are LNHDA and SQIVND (reference sequence). The CDR3 contains 17 residues. Trimming removed 1 base from V and 1 base from J, with 14 bases in between. Here the CDR3 reads CASSIALFRLSNQPQHF. As DNA, the CDR3 is TGTGCCAGTAGTATAGCCCTGTTTAGATTAAGCAATCAGCCCCAGCATTTT.

V and J are TRBV11-1 and TRBJ1-2, with D possibly TRBD1 on 6 matching bases. The CDR3 is made up of 13 amino acids. Trimming shortened V by 0 bases and J by 4 bases, and 6 bases separated the two germline ends. The germline V gene has CDR1 SGHAT and CDR2 FQDESV (reference sequence). CDR3 DNA sequence: TGTGCCAGCAGCTTAGCGGGGGCCTATGGCTACACCTTC. Translation gives CASSLAGAYGYTF.

V gene TRBV5-4 combines with J gene TRBJ2-3; a possible D gene is TRBD1 (5 bases). CDR1 SGHNT and CDR2 YYREEE come from the germline V gene (reference sequence). Trimming cost V 1 base and J 6 bases, with 9 bases left between them. This CDR3 has 13 amino acids. Here the CDR3 reads CASSLQGTDTQYF. CDR3 sequence (DNA): TGTGCCAGCAGCTTGCAGGGAACCGATACGCAGTATTTT. Together with reference TRBV5-4 and TRBJ2-3, the CDR3 gives the full variable domain: ETGVTQSPTHLIKTRGQQVTLRCSSQSGHNTVSWYQQALGQGPQFIFQYYREEENGRGNFPPRFSGLQFPNYSSELNVNALELDDSALYLCASSLQGTDTQYFGPGTRLTVL.

The rearrangement uses TRBV10-3 and TRBJ1-1; weak D call: TRBD1 (5 bases). Trimming removed 4 bases at V and 0 bases at J, with 9 bases between. Looked up from germline, CDR1 is ENHRY and CDR2 is SYGVKD. The CDR3 is made up of 14 amino acids. In nucleotides, the CDR3 is TGTGCCATCAGTGCCAGGGTTTTGAACACTGAAGCTTTCTTT. It yields the protein CAISARVLNTEAFF.

The chain has TRBV18 and TRBJ2-1; 10 nucleotides agree with TRBD2. The V gene's germline CDR1 is KGHSH and CDR2 LQKENI. With V trimmed by 6 bases and J by 10 bases, 6 bases remained unmatched. The length of the CDR3 is 13 residues. CDR3 sequence (DNA): TGTGCCAGCTCGTCCCAACTAGCGGGGGAGCAGTTCTTC. Protein product: CASSSQLAGEQFF.

This chain uses TRBV7-9 with TRBJ2-7; 7 bases agree with TRBD2. The junction had 11 bases not matched to a gene; V was cut back by 5 bases and J by 4 bases. The CDR3 totals 15 residues. Germline CDR1 reads SEHNR; CDR2 reads FQNEAQ (reference sequence). CDR3 sequence reads: CASSPLGVSGYEQYF. As DNA, the CDR3 is TGTGCCAGCAGCCCCCTGGGAGTTAGCGGGTACGAGCAGTACTTC. Variable domain in full (rest from reference TRBV7-9 and TRBJ2-7): DTGVSQNPRHKITKRGQNVTFRCDPISEHNRLYWYRQTLGQGPEFLTYFQNEAQLEKSRLLSDRFSAERPKGSFSTLEIQRTEQGDSAMYLCASSPLGVSGYEQYFGPGTRLTVT.

CDR3 DNA sequence: TGTGCCAGCAGCCAGCGGGAGTTGAACACTGAAGCTTTCTTT. This translates into CASSQRELNTEAFF. V usage is TRBV7-6 and J usage is TRBJ1-1; D gene ambiguous. Germline V gives CDR1 SGHVS, CDR2 FNYEAQ. The CDR3 sequence is 14 residues long. V lost 5 bases and J lost 0, with 10 bases in between.

J is TRBJ2-1 and V is TRBV2, with a tentative D call TRBD1 (5 bases). The CDR3 runs 16 residues. V was shortened by 3 bases and J by 1 base, with 13 bases between the two germline ends. The V gene's germline CDR1 is SNHLY and CDR2 FYNNEI. CDR3 sequence (DNA): TGTGCCAGCAGTGATGTTTTACAGGTATCCTACAATGAGCAGTTCTTC. Its translation is CASSDVLQVSYNEQFF. Based on the CDR3 plus reference TRBV2 and TRBJ2-1, the full variable domain is EPEVTQTPSHQVTQMGQEVILRCVPISNHLYFYWYRQILGQKVEFLVSFYNNEISEKSEIFDDQFSVERPDGSNFTLKIRSTKLEDSAMYFCASSDVLQVSYNEQFFGPGTRLTVL.

The chain carries TRBV29-1 and TRBJ1-2, with 8 bases fitting TRBD1. The CDR3 has 12 amino acids. V shed 3 bases and J 8 bases; nucleotides not matched to a gene: 5. Germline V CDR1 and CDR2: SQVTM, ANQGSEA. The CDR3 here is CSVDQGAEGYTF. DNA for the CDR3: TGCAGCGTTGACCAGGGGGCGGAGGGCTACACCTTC.

J is TRBJ1-2 and V is TRBV5-1; D remains ambiguous. CDR3 size: 12 residues. Germline V gene sequence: CDR1 SGHRS, CDR2 YFSETQ. V dropped 0 bases and J dropped 6 bases, with 6 bases sitting between them. CDR3 nucleotide sequence: TGCGCCAGCAGCTTGGAGAGGAATGGCTACACCTTC. Protein product: CASSLERNGYTF.

This clone came up a few times. This rearrangement joins TRBV5-4 to TRBJ2-5; 9 nucleotides align to TRBD1. CDR3 length: 15 residues. The germline V gene encodes CDR1 SGHNT and CDR2 YYREEE (reference sequence). The V gene end was trimmed by 2 bases and the J gene end by 7 bases; junction bases not matched to a gene: 9. CDR3 DNA: TGTGCCAGCAGCTTCAAGGGACAGGGCTTGGGGACCCAGTACTTC. Translating gives CASSFKGQGLGTQYF.

The genes are TRBV28 and TRBJ1-4; 12 nucleotides align to TRBD1. CDR1 and CDR2 (germline): MDHEN, SYDVKM. The CDR3 covers 15 residues. V shed 5 bases and J 7 bases; nucleotides not matched to a gene: 5. CDR3 DNA: TGTGCCAGCAGTCTTCCGGGACAGGGGGCTGAAAAACTGTTTTTT. Translation gives CASSLPGQGAEKLFF.

The chain uses TRBV9 and TRBJ2-3; D is unresolved. CDR3 length equals 14 residues. Between the trimmed V and J ends, which lost 1 base and 1 base, there was a span of 7 bases. The V gene's germline CDR1 is SGDLS and CDR2 YYNGEE. CDR3 sequence: CASSVQMGTDTQYF. The CDR3 DNA reads TGTGCCAGCAGCGTACAGATGGGCACAGATACGCAGTATTTT. The whole variable domain, filled in from reference TRBV9 and TRBJ2-3, reads DSGVTQTPKHLITATGQRVTLRCSPRSGDLSVYWYQQSLDQGLQFLIQYYNGEERAKGNILERFSAQQFPDLHSELNLSSLELGDSALYFCASSVQMGTDTQYFGPGTRLTVL.

The J gene is TRBJ1-6, the V gene TRBV7-2; perhaps TRBD1 as D (5 bases). CDR1 is SGHTA, CDR2 FQGNSA, per germline. This CDR3 is 14 amino acids long. V was trimmed by 9 bases and J by 7 bases, leaving 16 bases between them. CDR3 protein: CASGGGLANSPLHF. CDR3 sequence (DNA): TGTGCCAGTGGGGGGGGGTTAGCCAATTCACCCCTCCACTTT.

This clone has a handful of counts. The V and J genes are TRBV19 and TRBJ1-2, with 7 nucleotides matching TRBD1. This CDR3 region has 12 residues. Trimming at V came to 4 bases and at J to 8 bases, leaving 4 bases not matched to a gene. CDR1 LNHDA and CDR2 SQIVND come from the germline V gene (reference sequence). In DNA, the CDR3 is TGTGCCAGTAGTACAACAGGGGCCGGCTACACCTTC. Amino acid sequence: CASSTTGAGYTF.

The rearrangement links TRBV2 to TRBJ2-5, with D maybe TRBD2 (5 bases). Germline V gene lookup returns CDR1 SNHLY and CDR2 FYNNEI. The V end lost 7 bases, the J end lost 3 bases, and 9 bases lay between the germline ends. The CDR3 extends over 12 amino acids. The CDR3 sequence: CASKTGEETQYF. CDR3 in DNA: TGTGCCAGCAAGACCGGGGAAGAGACCCAGTACTTC.

The rearrangement uses TRBV10-1 and TRBJ2-2, with 8 positions matching TRBD1. CDR1 WNHNN and CDR2 SYGVQD come from the germline V gene (reference sequence). This CDR3 contains 14 residues. Losses at the gene ends were 8 bases for V and 5 bases for J; bases not matched to a gene: 7. The CDR3 loop is CASGDRSDTGELFF. The CDR3, as DNA: TGCGCCAGCGGGGACAGGTCTGATACCGGGGAGCTGTTTTTT.

The chain employs TRBV6-5 and TRBJ2-1; 8 bases match TRBD1. This CDR3 is built from 14 residues. Germline V gene lookup returns CDR1 MNHEY and CDR2 SVGAGI. After removal of 4 bases from V and 8 bases from J, the junction contained 7 bases not matched to a gene. This chain's CDR3 is CASSSRTGLDEQFF. The CDR3 DNA reads as TGTGCCAGCAGTTCAAGGACAGGGTTAGATGAGCAGTTCTTC.

The V and J genes are TRBV5-6 and TRBJ2-2, with TRBD1 matching 10 bases. Germline CDR1 and CDR2: SGHDT and YYEEEE. Losses at the gene ends were 4 bases for V and 6 bases for J; bases not matched to a gene: 12. The CDR3 is 17 amino acids. CDR3 loop: CASSPTPDRGDAGELFF. The CDR3, as DNA: TGTGCCAGCAGCCCGACACCGGACAGGGGGGATGCCGGGGAGCTGTTTTTT.